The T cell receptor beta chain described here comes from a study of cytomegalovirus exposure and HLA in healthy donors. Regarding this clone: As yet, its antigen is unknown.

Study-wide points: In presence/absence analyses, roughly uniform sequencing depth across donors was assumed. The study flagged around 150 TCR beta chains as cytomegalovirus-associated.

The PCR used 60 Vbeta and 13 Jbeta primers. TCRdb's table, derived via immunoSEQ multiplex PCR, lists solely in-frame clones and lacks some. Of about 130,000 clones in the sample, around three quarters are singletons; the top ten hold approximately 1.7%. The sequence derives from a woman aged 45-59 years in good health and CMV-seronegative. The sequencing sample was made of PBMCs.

CDR3: CASTKGLAGVSTGELFF. CDR3 nucleotides: TGTGCCAGCACCAAAGGACTAGCGGGAGTTAGCACCGGGGAGCTGTTTTTT. The chain has TRBV13 and TRBJ2-2, with TRBD2 matching 13 bases. Per germline, CDR1 PRHDT and CDR2 FYEKMQ (reference sequence). The V gene end was trimmed by 7 bases and the J gene end by 4 bases; junction bases not matched to a gene: 9. The CDR3 length is 17 residues.